The text below deals with one T cell receptor beta chain. Germline lookup yields CDR1 DFQATT and CDR2 SNEGSKA (reference sequence). This CDR3 region has 13 residues. V lost 0 bases to trimming and J lost 10 bases, with 13 bases between them. RNA transcripts provided the source from which TCR beta CDR3 regions were amplified. The TCR CDR3 first-round RT-PCR relied on the HTBI primer set. TCRdb reanalysed the multiplex PCR reads using MiXCR and keeps one entry per CDR3 protein. The table includes around 300,000 distinct CDR3 sequences, about 20% detected once. Enrolled ophthalmopathy patients presented with a Clinical Activity Score of at least 3, a NOSPECS grade of at least 4, and disease duration under 3 months. This entry comes from a study of T cells in Graves' hyperthyroidism and ophthalmopathy.

The receptor's source is a man aged 30-40 years with Graves' ophthalmopathy. The source material was blood. The chain joins TRBV20-1 to TRBJ2-1, with D tentatively TRBD1 (6 bases). In DNA form, the CDR3 reads TGCAGTGCTAGAGAAGGGGGAGTCGGAGAGCAGTTCTTC. It yields the protein CSAREGGVGEQFF.